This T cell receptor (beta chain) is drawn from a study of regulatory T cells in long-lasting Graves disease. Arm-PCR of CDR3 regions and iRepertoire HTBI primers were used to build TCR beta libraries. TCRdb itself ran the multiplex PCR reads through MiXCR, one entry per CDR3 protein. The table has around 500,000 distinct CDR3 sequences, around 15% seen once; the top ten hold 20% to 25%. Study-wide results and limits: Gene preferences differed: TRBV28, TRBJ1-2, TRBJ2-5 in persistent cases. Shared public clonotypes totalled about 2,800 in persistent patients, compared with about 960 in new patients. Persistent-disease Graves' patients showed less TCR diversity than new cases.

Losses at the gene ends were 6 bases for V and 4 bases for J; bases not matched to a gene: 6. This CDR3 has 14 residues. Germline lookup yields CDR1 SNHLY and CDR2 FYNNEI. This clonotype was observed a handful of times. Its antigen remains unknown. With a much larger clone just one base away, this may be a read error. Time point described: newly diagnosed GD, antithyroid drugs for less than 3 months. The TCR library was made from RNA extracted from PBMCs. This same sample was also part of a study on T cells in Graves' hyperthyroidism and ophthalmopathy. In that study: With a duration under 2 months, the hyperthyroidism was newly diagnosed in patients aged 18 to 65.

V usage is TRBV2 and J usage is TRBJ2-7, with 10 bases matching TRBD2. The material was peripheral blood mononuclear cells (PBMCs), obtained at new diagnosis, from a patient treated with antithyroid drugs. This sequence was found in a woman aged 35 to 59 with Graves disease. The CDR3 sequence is CASRRSGGGYEQYF. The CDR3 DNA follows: TGTGCCAGCAGGAGAAGCGGGGGGGGTTACGAGCAGTACTTC. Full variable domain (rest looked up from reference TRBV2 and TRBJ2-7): EPEVTQTPSHQVTQMGQEVILRCVPISNHLYFYWYRQILGQKVEFLVSFYNNEISEKSEIFDDQFSVERPDGSNFTLKIRSTKLEDSAMYFCASRRSGGGYEQYFGPGTRLTVT.